Each of the 22 T cell receptor beta chains below was sequenced from the same sample in a study of T-cell memory formation after mild COVID-19. TCRdb called the 5' RACE reads again in MiXCR, with one record for every CDR3 protein. Altogether some 300,000 distinct CDR3 sequences are present, 20% to 25% being singletons, with the ten largest covering 21%. The sample comprised PBMCs or a T cell subset sorted from them (not recorded which). The receptors stem from a man younger than 30 who had mild COVID-19 (a few samples of this study predate the infection). Cell type and time point are not known.

This clonotype has only a few counts. This chain joins TRBV6-2 or TRBV6-3 and TRBJ2-7; TRBD2 is a possible D gene (6 bases). The CDR3 has 13 amino acids. The V end was cut by 2 bases, the J end by 4 bases, with 9 bases between. The germline V gene encodes CDR1 MNHEY and CDR2 SVGEGT. Written as DNA, the CDR3 is TGTGCCAGCAGTTACATGGGGGGTTACGAGCAGTACGTC. Translation: CASSYMGGYEQYV.

V and J are TRBV7-9 and TRBJ2-6; no firm D call. V lost 5 bases and J lost 0, with 14 bases in between. From germline, CDR1 is SEHNR and CDR2 FQNEAQ (reference sequence). The CDR3 covers 17 residues. The CDR3 here is CASSPPARSSGANVLTF. The CDR3 DNA follows: TGTGCCAGCAGCCCCCCCGCCAGAAGCTCTGGGGCCAACGTCCTGACTTTC.

The CDR3 protein is CASTLAGGRETQYF. Here the CDR3 DNA reads TGTGCCAGCACCCTAGCGGGGGGTCGGGAGACCCAGTACTTC. The chain employs TRBV2 and TRBJ2-5; the match to TRBD2 covers 11 bases. This CDR3 has 14 amino acids. Losses at the gene ends were 7 bases for V and 5 bases for J; bases not matched to a gene: 6. In germline, CDR1 is SNHLY, CDR2 FYNNEI. The full variable domain, with the rest looked up from reference TRBV2 and TRBJ2-5, is EPEVTQTPSHQVTQMGQEVILRCVPISNHLYFYWYRQILGQKVEFLVSFYNNEISEKSEIFDDQFSVERPDGSNFTLKIRSTKLEDSAMYFCASTLAGGRETQYFGPGTRLLVL.

The table lists this clonotype with a few counts. The V call is TRBV15, the J call TRBJ1-1; 8 nucleotides align to TRBD1. This CDR3 contains 15 residues. Germline CDR1 is LNHNV and CDR2 is YYDKDF (reference sequence). V shed 3 bases, J shed 1 base, and the junction held 4 bases outside the gene matches. The CDR3 DNA follows: TGTGCCACCAGCAGCCTAGGGACAGGGAACACTGAAGCTTTCTTT. The encoded protein is CATSSLGTGNTEAFF.

This clonotype showed up many times. The chain carries TRBV5-1 and TRBJ2-2; D may be TRBD2 (6 bases). Trimming shortened V by 4 bases and J by 1 base, and 14 bases separated the two germline ends. Germline V gene sequence: CDR1 SGHRS, CDR2 YFSETQ. This CDR3 has 16 residues. For the CDR3, the DNA is TGCGCCAGCAGCATAGGGCGGGGCCGGAACACCGGGGAGCTGTTTTTT. It encodes CASSIGRGRNTGELFF.

V and J are TRBV9 and TRBJ1-3, with a possible D match to TRBD1 (6 bases). The CDR3 contains 15 residues. Trimming removed 1 base from V and 2 bases from J, with 10 bases in between. Germline V CDR1 and CDR2: SGDLS, YYNGEE. The CDR3 nucleotides are TGTGCCAGCAGCGTAATGGGGGCGGCTGGAAACACCATATATTTT. This gives the protein CASSVMGAAGNTIYF.

The chain recombines TRBV18 with TRBJ1-2, with D perhaps TRBD1 (5 bases). Trimming removed 2 bases from V and 6 bases from J, with 13 bases in between. The CDR3 sequence is 14 residues long. In germline, CDR1 is KGHSH, CDR2 LQKENI. The CDR3 reads CASSPLGDGNGYTF. The CDR3 bases are TGTGCCAGCTCACCATTAGGGGACGGAAATGGCTACACCTTC.

This clonotype was seen a handful of times. The chain uses TRBV7-6 and TRBJ1-1; tentatively, D is TRBD1 (6 bases). This CDR3 comprises 15 residues. V was clipped by 5 bases and J by 4 bases, with 17 bases between them. The germline CDR1 and CDR2 sequences are SGHVS and FNYEAQ. This chain's CDR3 is CASSPEGGRVTEAFF. The CDR3 nucleotides are TGTGCCAGCAGCCCCGAGGGGGGGCGGGTCACTGAAGCTTTCTTT. Full variable domain (rest looked up from reference TRBV7-6 and TRBJ1-1): GAGVSQSPRYKVTKRGQDVALRCDPISGHVSLYWYRQALGQGPEFLTYFNYEAQQDKSGLPNDRFSAERPEGSISTLTIQRTEQRDSAMYRCASSPEGGRVTEAFFGQGTRLTVV.

This clonotype showed up many times. The genes are TRBV5-1 and TRBJ2-3; 7 bases agree with TRBD2. This CDR3 region has 17 residues. Germline CDR1 reads SGHRS; CDR2 reads YFSETQ. The junction had 8 bases not matched to a gene; V was cut back by 0 bases and J by 1 base. CDR3 sequence: CASSLGPQAGGTDTQYF. The CDR3 DNA follows: TGCGCCAGCAGCTTGGGGCCGCAGGCGGGAGGCACAGATACGCAGTATTTT.

This clonotype was seen a few times. The chain joins TRBV20-1 to TRBJ2-2; D is perhaps TRBD1 (5 bases). Trimming cost V 6 bases and J 2 bases, with 10 bases left between them. The germline V gene encodes CDR1 DFQATT and CDR2 SNEGSKA (reference sequence). CDR3 size: 13 residues. The CDR3 DNA is TGCAGTGCCGGACGGACAAACACCGGGGAGCTGTTTTTT. Its protein product is CSAGRTNTGELFF.

The chain's CDR3 is CASGPGGGQNTEAFF. The CDR3 DNA sequence: TGTGCCAGCGGCCCAGGGGGCGGCCAGAACACTGAAGCTTTCTTT. This chain uses TRBV28 with TRBJ1-1; TRBD1 aligns across 8 bases. Losses at the gene ends were 8 bases for V and 1 base for J; bases not matched to a gene: 9. The CDR3 is 15 residues long. Looked up from germline, CDR1 is MDHEN and CDR2 is SYDVKM. Complete variable domain (other parts from reference TRBV28 and TRBJ1-1): DVKVTQSSRYLVKRTGEKVFLECVQDMDHENMFWYRQDPGLGLRLIYFSYDVKMKEKGDIPEGYSVSREKKERFSLILESASTNQTSMYLCASGPGGGQNTEAFFGQGTRLTVV.

The chain joins TRBV5-6 to TRBJ1-2; TRBD1 matches 8 bases. This CDR3 region has 14 residues. CDR1 and CDR2 from the germline V gene are SGHDT and YYEEEE. V lost 4 bases to trimming and J lost 2 bases; unmatched junction nucleotides: 4. This chain's CDR3 is CASSPGQANYGYTF. In nucleotides, the CDR3 is TGTGCCAGCAGCCCGGGACAGGCAAACTATGGCTACACCTTC.

V usage is TRBV29-1 and J usage is TRBJ1-4; D is perhaps TRBD1 (5 bases). CDR1 is SQVTM and CDR2 is ANQGSEA in the germline V gene. CDR3 length: 13 residues. The V gene lost 6 bases and the J gene lost 8 bases, with 16 bases spanning the gap. This CDR3 reads CSVESARGEKLFF. The DNA for the CDR3 is TGCAGCGTCGAGAGTGCCCGGGGGGAAAAACTGTTTTTT.

The chain joins TRBV4-1 to TRBJ1-1; D remains unclear. Germline V gives CDR1 MGHRA, CDR2 YSYEKL. The CDR3 is made up of 14 amino acids. Trimming pared 1 base from V and 4 bases from J, leaving 10 bases between. CDR3: CASSQGPLITEAFF. The CDR3 nucleotides are TGCGCCAGCAGCCAAGGGCCATTGATCACTGAAGCTTTCTTT.

This clonotype was seen only a few times. The V gene is TRBV7-2, the J gene TRBJ2-5; D call uncertain. Trimming left V 1 base short and J 4 bases short, with 13 bases between. Germline V gene sequence: CDR1 SGHTA, CDR2 FQGNSA. This CDR3 has 15 amino acids. CDR3 sequence (DNA): TGTGCCAGCAGCTTAGATATAAGCGTGCGAGAGACCCAGTACTTC. It translates to CASSLDISVRETQYF.

This clonotype was seen only a few times. The gene calls are TRBV19 and TRBJ2-3; 8 bases are shared with TRBD1. The CDR3 runs 19 residues. The V and J ends lost 5 bases and 2 bases, in that order; junction bases with no gene match: 18. Germline CDR1 reads LNHDA; CDR2 reads SQIVND (reference sequence). In DNA form, the CDR3 reads TGTGCCAGTAGTCCCCGACTGGGCAGGGGGCGACCCTCCACAGATACGCAGTATTTT. It translates to CASSPRLGRGRPSTDTQYF.

This clonotype turned up a few times. This chain connects TRBV20-1 to TRBJ2-7; no clear D. CDR3 size: 13 residues. V lost 3 bases and J 6 bases, leaving 15 bases between the germline ends. From germline, CDR1 is DFQATT and CDR2 SNEGSKA (reference sequence). CDR3: CSASLGSFGEQYV. As DNA, the CDR3 is TGCAGTGCTAGTTTGGGCTCCTTTGGCGAGCAGTACGTC.

This clonotype appeared once. V usage is TRBV5-1 and J usage is TRBJ2-3; the match to TRBD2 covers 14 bases. This CDR3 contains 16 residues. With V trimmed by 4 bases and J by 6 bases, 7 bases remained unmatched. Germline loops: CDR1 SGHRS, CDR2 YFSETQ. CDR3 amino acids: CASSVGTSGGLDTQYF. CDR3 DNA sequence: TGCGCCAGCAGCGTGGGGACTAGCGGGGGCCTTGATACGCAGTATTTT.

V is TRBV7-2 and J is TRBJ2-7, with D maybe TRBD2 (6 bases). CDR3 length: 14 residues. With 5 bases removed from V and 4 bases from J, the gap between germline ends came to 15 bases. Germline CDR1 and CDR2: SGHTA and FQGNSA. The CDR3 DNA follows: TGTGCCAGCAGCCCCGGACGGGGGTTTTACGAGCAGTACTTC. This translates into CASSPGRGFYEQYF.

This clonotype was seen many times. The V and J genes are TRBV5-1 and TRBJ1-4; D is ambiguous. Trimming stripped 0 bases from V and 8 bases from J, with 14 bases between. The germline V gene has CDR1 SGHRS and CDR2 YFSETQ. The CDR3 is made up of 15 amino acids. The CDR3 reads CASSLGLGEGEKLFF. The DNA for the CDR3 is TGCGCCAGCAGCTTGGGACTAGGAGAGGGAGAAAAACTGTTTTTT.

This clonotype was recorded many times. J is TRBJ2-3 and V is TRBV7-2, with D possibly being TRBD1 or TRBD2 (6 bases each). This CDR3 is built from 14 residues. V was shortened by 9 bases and J by 6 bases, with 19 bases between the two germline ends. Germline CDR1 is SGHTA and CDR2 is FQGNSA. This chain's CDR3 is CASSRRGAPDTQYF. The CDR3 region has the DNA TGTGCCAGTAGCCGGAGGGGGGCCCCGGATACGCAGTATTTT. Filled out from reference TRBV7-2 and TRBJ2-3, the complete variable domain reads GAGVSQSPSNKVTEKGKDVELRCDPISGHTALYWYRQSLGQGLEFLIYFQGNSAPDKSGLPSDRFSAERTGGSVSTLTIQRTQQEDSAVYLCASSRRGAPDTQYFGPGTRLTVL.

In this sample, this clonotype turned up a few times. This chain uses TRBV29-1 with TRBJ2-3, with D possibly being TRBD2 (6 bases). Trimming stripped 0 bases from V and 3 bases from J, with 7 bases between. The CDR3 consists of 13 residues. Per germline, CDR1 SQVTM and CDR2 ANQGSEA. This CDR3 reads CSVEDRGTDTQYF. The CDR3 nucleotides are TGCAGCGTTGAAGACCGGGGGACAGATACGCAGTATTTT.